This T cell receptor beta chain was profiled in a study of blood T cell repertoires in COVID-19. In germline, CDR1 is SGHRS, CDR2 YFSETQ. Trimming left V 5 bases short and J 1 base short, with 13 bases between. This CDR3 region has 15 residues. The method was immunoSEQ multiplex PCR; TCRdb's version includes in-frame clones alone and lacks a portion of them. This sample carries 7,000 to 9,500 clones, 70% to 90% of them seen once, and the ten largest clones take 6.5% to 9%. The V and J genes are TRBV5-1 and TRBJ2-1, with a tentative D call TRBD2 (6 bases). The sequencing input was peripheral blood. The TCR originated in a human donor in a cohort sampled during active COVID-19. CDR3 loop: CASRSGVGSYNEQFF. CDR3 coding DNA: TGCGCCAGCAGGTCGGGAGTAGGTTCCTACAATGAGCAGTTCTTC.